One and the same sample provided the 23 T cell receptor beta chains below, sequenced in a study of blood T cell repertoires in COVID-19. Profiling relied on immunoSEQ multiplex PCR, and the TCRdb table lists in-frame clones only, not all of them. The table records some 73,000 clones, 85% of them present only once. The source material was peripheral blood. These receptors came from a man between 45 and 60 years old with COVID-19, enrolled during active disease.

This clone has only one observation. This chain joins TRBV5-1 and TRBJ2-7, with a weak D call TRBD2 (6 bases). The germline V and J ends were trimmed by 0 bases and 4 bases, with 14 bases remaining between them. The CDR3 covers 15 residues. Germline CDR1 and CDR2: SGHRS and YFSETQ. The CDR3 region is CASSLGQVGGYEQYF. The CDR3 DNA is TGCGCCAGCAGCTTGGGCCAGGTTGGGGGGTACGAGCAGTACTTC.

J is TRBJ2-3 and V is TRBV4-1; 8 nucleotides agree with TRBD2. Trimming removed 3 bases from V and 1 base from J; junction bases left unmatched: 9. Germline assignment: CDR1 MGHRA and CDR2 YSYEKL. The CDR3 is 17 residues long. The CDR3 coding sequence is TGCGCCAGCAGCCAGGGCGGGCTAGCGGGTGGCACAGATACGCAGTATTTT. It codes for CASSQGGLAGGTDTQYF.

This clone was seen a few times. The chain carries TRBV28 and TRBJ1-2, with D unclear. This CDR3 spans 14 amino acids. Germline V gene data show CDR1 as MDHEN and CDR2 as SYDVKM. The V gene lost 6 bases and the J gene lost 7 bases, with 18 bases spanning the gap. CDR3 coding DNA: TGTGCCAGCAGCAGCCCGGGGTCGTCCCGTGGCTACACCTTC. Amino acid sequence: CASSSPGSSRGYTF.

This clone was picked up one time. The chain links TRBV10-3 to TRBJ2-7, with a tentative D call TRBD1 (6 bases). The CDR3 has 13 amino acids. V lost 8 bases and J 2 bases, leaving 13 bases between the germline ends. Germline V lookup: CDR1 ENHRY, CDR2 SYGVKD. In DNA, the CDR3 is TGTGCCATCTCCCAACAGGGTGCCTACGAGCAGTACTTC. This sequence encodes CAISQQGAYEQYF.

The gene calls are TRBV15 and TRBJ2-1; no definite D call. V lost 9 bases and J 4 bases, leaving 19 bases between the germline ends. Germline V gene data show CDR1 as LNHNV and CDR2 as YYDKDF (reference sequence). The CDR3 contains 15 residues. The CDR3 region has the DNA TGTGCCACTCAAATAGGCAGGCAGACATACAATGAGCAGTTCTTC. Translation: CATQIGRQTYNEQFF.

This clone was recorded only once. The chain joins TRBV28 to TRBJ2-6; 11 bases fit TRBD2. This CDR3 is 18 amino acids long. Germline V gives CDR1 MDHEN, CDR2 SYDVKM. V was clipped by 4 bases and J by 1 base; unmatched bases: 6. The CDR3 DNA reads TGTGCCAGCAGTTCTTTAGCGGGAGGGCCATCTGGGGCCAACGTCCTGACTTTC. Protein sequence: CASSSLAGGPSGANVLTF.

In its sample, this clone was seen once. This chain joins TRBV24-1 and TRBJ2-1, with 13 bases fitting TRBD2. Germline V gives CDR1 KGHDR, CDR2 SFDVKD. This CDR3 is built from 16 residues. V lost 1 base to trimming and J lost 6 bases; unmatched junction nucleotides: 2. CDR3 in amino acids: CATSDFWTSGSNEQFF. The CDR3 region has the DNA TGTGCCACCAGTGATTTTTGGACTAGCGGGAGCAATGAGCAGTTCTTC.

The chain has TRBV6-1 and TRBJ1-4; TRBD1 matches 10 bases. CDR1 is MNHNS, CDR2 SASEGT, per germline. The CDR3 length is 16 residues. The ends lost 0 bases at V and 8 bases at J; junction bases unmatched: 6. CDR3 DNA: TGTGCCAGCAGTGAAGCAGGGACAGGGGTGGGAGAAAAACTGTTTTTT. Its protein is CASSEAGTGVGEKLFF.

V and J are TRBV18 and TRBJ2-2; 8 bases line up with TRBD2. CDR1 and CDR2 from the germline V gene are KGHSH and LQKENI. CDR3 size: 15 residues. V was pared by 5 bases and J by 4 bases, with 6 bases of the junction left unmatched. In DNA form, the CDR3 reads TGTGCCAGCTCAAAGGTAGCGGGGAGCACCGGGGAGCTGTTTTTT. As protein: CASSKVAGSTGELFF.

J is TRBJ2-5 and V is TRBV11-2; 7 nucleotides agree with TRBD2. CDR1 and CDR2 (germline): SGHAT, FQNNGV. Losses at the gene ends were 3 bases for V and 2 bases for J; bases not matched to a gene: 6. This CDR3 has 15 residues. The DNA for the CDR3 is TGTGCCAGCAGCTTCACTAGCGCAGGGCAAGAGACCCAGTACTTC. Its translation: CASSFTSAGQETQYF.

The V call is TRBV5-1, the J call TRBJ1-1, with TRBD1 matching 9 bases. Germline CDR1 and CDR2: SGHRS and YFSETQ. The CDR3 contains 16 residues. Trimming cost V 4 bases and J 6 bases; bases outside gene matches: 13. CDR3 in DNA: TGCGCCAGCAGCCGTGACAGGGGGACAGGAACACCTGAAGCTTTCTTT. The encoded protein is CASSRDRGTGTPEAFF.

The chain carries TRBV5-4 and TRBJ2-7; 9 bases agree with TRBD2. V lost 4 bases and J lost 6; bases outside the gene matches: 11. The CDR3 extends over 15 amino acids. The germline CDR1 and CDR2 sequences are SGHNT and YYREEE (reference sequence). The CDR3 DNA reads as TGTGCCAGCAGCCCGAGGCGGGAGGGCTCGCGCGAGCAGTACTTC. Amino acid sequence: CASSPRREGSREQYF.

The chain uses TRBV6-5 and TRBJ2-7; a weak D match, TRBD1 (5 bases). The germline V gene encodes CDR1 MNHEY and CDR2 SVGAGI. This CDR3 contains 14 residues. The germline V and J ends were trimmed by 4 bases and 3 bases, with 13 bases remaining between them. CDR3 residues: CASSSQGFLYEQYF. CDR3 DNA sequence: TGTGCCAGCAGTTCCCAGGGATTCCTCTACGAGCAGTACTTC.

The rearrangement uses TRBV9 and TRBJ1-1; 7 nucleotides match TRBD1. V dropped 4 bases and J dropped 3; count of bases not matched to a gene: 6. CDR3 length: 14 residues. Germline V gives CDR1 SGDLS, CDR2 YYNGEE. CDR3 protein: CASSIGTVHTEAFF. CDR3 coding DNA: TGTGCCAGCAGCATCGGGACAGTCCACACTGAAGCTTTCTTT.

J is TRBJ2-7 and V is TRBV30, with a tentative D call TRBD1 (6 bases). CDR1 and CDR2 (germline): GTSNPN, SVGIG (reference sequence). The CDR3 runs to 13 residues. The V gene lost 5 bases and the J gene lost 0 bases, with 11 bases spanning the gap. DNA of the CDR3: TGTGCCTGGTCCTACAGGGTCTCCTACGAGCAGTACTTC. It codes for CAWSYRVSYEQYF.

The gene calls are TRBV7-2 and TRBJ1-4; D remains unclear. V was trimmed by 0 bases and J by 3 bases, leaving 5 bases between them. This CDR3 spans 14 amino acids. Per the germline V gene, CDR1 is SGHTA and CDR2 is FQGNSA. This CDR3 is CASSLAPANEKLFF. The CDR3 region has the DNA TGTGCCAGCAGCTTAGCGCCAGCTAATGAAAAACTGTTTTTT.

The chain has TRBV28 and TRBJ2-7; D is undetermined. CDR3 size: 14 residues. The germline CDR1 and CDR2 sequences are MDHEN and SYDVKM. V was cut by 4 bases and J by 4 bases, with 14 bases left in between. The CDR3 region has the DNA TGTGCCAGCAGTTCCCCGAACCTACCGTACGAGCAGTACTTC. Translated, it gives CASSSPNLPYEQYF.

The CDR3: CASSVPLDRGFYNSPLHF. The CDR3 DNA follows: TGTGCCAGCAGTGTCCCCCTGGACAGGGGGTTCTATAATTCACCCCTCCACTTT. This rearrangement joins TRBV28 to TRBJ1-6, with 10 bases that match TRBD1. This CDR3 has 18 residues. The germline V gene encodes CDR1 MDHEN and CDR2 SYDVKM. J was trimmed by 3 bases and V by 5 bases; bases with no gene match: 10.

The CDR3 protein is CASSEGGSLSYEQYF. DNA of the CDR3: TGTGCCAGCAGTGAAGGCGGGAGCCTTTCCTACGAGCAGTACTTC. The chain links TRBV2 to TRBJ2-7; TRBD2 matches 7 bases. The CDR3 is made up of 15 amino acids. Germline CDR1 SNHLY, CDR2 FYNNEI. With 1 base clipped from V and 1 base from J, the junction kept 4 bases outside the gene matches.

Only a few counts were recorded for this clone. The CDR3 sequence: CASSLGDSGNTIYF. CDR3 coding DNA: TGCGCCAGCAGCTTAGGGGATTCTGGAAACACCATATATTTT. The chain uses TRBV5-1 and TRBJ1-3; tentative D call: TRBD1 (5 bases). The CDR3 length is 14 residues. Trimming pared 2 bases from V and 1 base from J, leaving 7 bases between. Germline V gene sequence: CDR1 SGHRS, CDR2 YFSETQ.

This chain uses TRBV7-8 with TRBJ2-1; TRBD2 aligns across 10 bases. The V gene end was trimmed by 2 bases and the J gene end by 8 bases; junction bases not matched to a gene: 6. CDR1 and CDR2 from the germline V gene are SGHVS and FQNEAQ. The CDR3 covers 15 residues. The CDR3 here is CASSLSPSGRDEQFF. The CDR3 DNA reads TGTGCCAGCAGCTTATCTCCTAGCGGGAGAGATGAGCAGTTCTTC. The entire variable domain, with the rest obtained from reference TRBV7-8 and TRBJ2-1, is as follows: GAGVSQSPRYKVAKRGQDVALRCDPISGHVSLFWYQQALGQGPEFLTYFQNEAQLDKSGLPSDRFFAERPEGSVSTLKIQRTQQEDSAVYLCASSLSPSGRDEQFFGPGTRLTVL.

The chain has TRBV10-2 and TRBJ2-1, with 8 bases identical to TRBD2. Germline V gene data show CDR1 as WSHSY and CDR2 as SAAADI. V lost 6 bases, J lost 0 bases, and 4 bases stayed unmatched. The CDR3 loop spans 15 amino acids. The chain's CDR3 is CASRGLGGSYNEQFF. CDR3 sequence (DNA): TGCGCCAGCAGGGGACTAGGGGGCTCCTACAATGAGCAGTTCTTC.

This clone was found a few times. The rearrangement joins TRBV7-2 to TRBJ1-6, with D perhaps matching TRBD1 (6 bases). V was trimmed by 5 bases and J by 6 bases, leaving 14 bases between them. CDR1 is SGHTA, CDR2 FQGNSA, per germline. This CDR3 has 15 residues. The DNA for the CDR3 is TGTGCCAGCAGCCACGCCCTACAGGGTAATTCACCCCTCCACTTT. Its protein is CASSHALQGNSPLHF. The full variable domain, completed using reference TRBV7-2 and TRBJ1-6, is GAGVSQSPSNKVTEKGKDVELRCDPISGHTALYWYRQSLGQGLEFLIYFQGNSAPDKSGLPSDRFSAERTGGSVSTLTIQRTQQEDSAVYLCASSHALQGNSPLHFGNGTRLTVT.